The TCR beta chain described here comes from a study of shared clonotypes between healthy human individuals. Study background: For every donor, three CD4 naive, three CD4 memory, two CD8 naive and one CD8 memory plates were used.

CD45RO negativity and positive selection for CCR7 defined naive CD8 cells, a population that excluded terminally differentiated effector memory CD45RA+ cells. This CDR3 spans 16 amino acids. V lost 3 bases to trimming and J lost 6 bases, with 21 bases between them. Germline lookup yields CDR1 MNHNS and CDR2 SASEGT. Here immunoSEQ multiplex PCR was the method, and the copy in TCRdb shows in-frame clones only, minus some. The sample lists 1.5 million to 2.5 million clones; about 95% were seen once. Sequencing used naive CD8+ T cells sorted from blood. This chain uses TRBV6-1 with TRBJ2-7; TRBD1 might be the D (6 bases). The sequence derives from a young man in good health. CDR3 nucleotides: TGTGCCAGCAGTGAGGTGGACAGTTTCTTGGCGGCCGAGCAGTACTTC. Its translation: CASSEVDSFLAAEQYF.